A single sample gave rise to the 25 T cell receptor beta chains below, sequenced in a study of radiation and T cells in renal cell carcinoma. The time point: blood 2 weeks post-SBRT. Described treatment: 15 Gy SBRT to primary tumor, nephrectomy 4 weeks later. The table came from immunoSEQ multiplex PCR; TCRdb's copy has only in-frame clones and leaves some out. Here the sample spans more than 95,000 clones, 81% being singletons. Sample: blood, taken from a patient whose treatment included radiotherapy and nephrectomy. These receptors all come from a middle-aged man with renal cell carcinoma.

The chain links TRBV9 to TRBJ2-3; 12 positions agree with TRBD2. Trimming removed 4 bases from V and 5 bases from J; junction bases left unmatched: 11. CDR3 size: 17 residues. CDR1 SGDLS and CDR2 YYNGEE come from the germline V gene. The CDR3 spells CASSPGWTSGVKDTQYF. In DNA form, the CDR3 reads TGTGCCAGCAGCCCCGGTTGGACTAGCGGGGTAAAAGATACGCAGTATTTT.

CDR3 DNA sequence: TGTGCCAGCAGCCAATTTGAGGACACTGAAGCTTTCTTT. Translation: CASSQFEDTEAFF. The chain carries TRBV14 and TRBJ1-1; D not resolved. The CDR3 is 13 amino acids. The V gene lost 2 bases and the J gene lost 3 bases, with 7 bases spanning the gap. Germline CDR1 is SGHDN and CDR2 is FVKESK. The full variable domain, completed using reference TRBV14 and TRBJ1-1, is EAGVTQFPSHSVIEKGQTVTLRCDPISGHDNLYWYRRVMGKEIKFLLHFVKESKQDESGMPNNRFLAERTGGTYSTLKVQPAELEDSGVYFCASSQFEDTEAFFGQGTRLTVV.

This clone was counted a single time. The gene calls are TRBV7-2 and TRBJ1-2; TRBD1 might be the D (5 bases). Looked up from germline, CDR1 is SGHTA and CDR2 is FQGNSA. V gave up 4 bases and J gave up 4 bases, with 16 bases separating them. The CDR3 covers 15 residues. This CDR3 is CASSSGHPRSYGYTF. CDR3 DNA sequence: TGTGCCAGCAGCTCCGGACATCCCCGGAGCTATGGCTACACCTTC.

The V gene is TRBV6-1, the J gene TRBJ1-2; D possibly corresponds to TRBD1 (5 bases). This CDR3 is built from 13 residues. Germline V lookup: CDR1 MNHNS, CDR2 SASEGT. Trimming stripped 4 bases from V and 8 bases from J, with 14 bases between. CDR3 in amino acids: CASSAGGEFGYTF. DNA of the CDR3: TGTGCCAGCAGTGCGGGAGGGGAATTCGGCTACACCTTC.

In DNA form, the CDR3 reads TGTGCCATCAGTGAGTCTTCAGGGGTGGGGGCCTATGGCTACACCTTC. Protein: CAISESSGVGAYGYTF. The genes are TRBV10-3 and TRBJ1-2; D may be TRBD1 (6 bases). The V and J ends lost 0 bases and 4 bases respectively, with 15 bases between them. The germline V gene encodes CDR1 ENHRY and CDR2 SYGVKD. The CDR3 is 16 amino acids.

This sequence joins TRBV5-4 and TRBJ2-5; 10 positions match TRBD1. The CDR3 is 15 residues long. V trimming: 4 bases; J trimming: 2 bases; junction bases outside the gene matches: 5. Germline loops: CDR1 SGHNT, CDR2 YYREEE (reference sequence). CDR3 region: CASSNGQGGQETQYF. The CDR3 DNA sequence: TGTGCCAGCAGCAACGGACAGGGGGGACAAGAGACCCAGTACTTC.

This sequence joins TRBV5-1 and TRBJ1-4; TRBD1 is a possible D gene (5 bases). Deletions cut 4 bases from V and 8 bases from J, with 12 bases between. CDR3 length: 13 amino acids. Germline CDR1 is SGHRS and CDR2 is YFSETQ. The CDR3 spells CASSGQGAEKLFF. In DNA form, the CDR3 reads TGCGCCAGCAGCGGCCAGGGAGCGGAAAAACTGTTTTTT.

There are a few counts of this clone. The chain combines TRBV6-6 with TRBJ1-1; the match to TRBD1 covers 9 bases. CDR1 and CDR2 (germline): MNHNY, SVGAGI (reference sequence). J was trimmed by 6 bases and V by 3 bases; bases with no gene match: 8. CDR3 length: 15 residues. Written as DNA, the CDR3 is TGTGCCAGCAGTTATAGCGGGACAGGGTACTCTGAAGCTTTCTTT. Amino acids: CASSYSGTGYSEAFF.

The table lists this clone with many counts. The J gene is TRBJ2-4, the V gene TRBV29-1, with D maybe TRBD2 (6 bases). Germline V gene sequence: CDR1 SQVTM, CDR2 ANQGSEA. The CDR3 is made up of 14 amino acids. With 3 bases removed from V and 3 bases from J, the gap between germline ends came to 12 bases. CDR3 region: CSVEASGLKNIQYF. In nucleotides, the CDR3 is TGCAGCGTTGAGGCTTCGGGACTCAAAAACATTCAGTACTTC.

The genes are TRBV7-2 and TRBJ1-2; 9 nucleotides agree with TRBD1. The V and J ends lost 2 bases and 8 bases, in that order; junction bases with no gene match: 6. The CDR3 covers 14 residues. CDR1 and CDR2 (germline): SGHTA, FQGNSA. The CDR3 loop is CASSLSTDRGGYTF. For the CDR3, the DNA is TGTGCCAGCAGCTTAAGTACGGACAGGGGAGGCTACACCTTC.

This clone was detected only once. J is TRBJ2-1 and V is TRBV10-3; D gene unclear. The V gene lost 3 bases and the J gene lost 8 bases, with 8 bases spanning the gap. Germline loops: CDR1 ENHRY, CDR2 SYGVKD. The CDR3 totals 12 residues. In DNA form, the CDR3 reads TGTGCCATCAGTGATAAGTATCATGAGCAGTTCTTC. It translates to CAISDKYHEQFF.

The rearrangement joins TRBV6-6 to TRBJ2-2; D unresolved. Trimming shortened V by 6 bases and J by 0 bases, and 5 bases separated the two germline ends. The germline V gene encodes CDR1 MNHNY and CDR2 SVGAGI (reference sequence). The CDR3 runs to 13 residues. CDR3 coding DNA: TGTGCCAGCAGACCCACGAACACCGGGGAGCTGTTTTTT. It encodes CASRPTNTGELFF.

This clone appeared a single time. Germline is not matched at one junction end, which may reflect a read error. Distinct nucleotide sequences in the sample also encode this CDR3. This chain links TRBV29-1 with TRBJ2-7; D is undetermined. Germline assignment: CDR1 SQVTM and CDR2 ANQGSEA. This CDR3 has 10 residues. Here the CDR3 reads CSPAGYEQYF. The CDR3 DNA sequence: TGCAGCCCGGCAGGTTACGAGCAATACTTC.

The rearrangement uses TRBV29-1 and TRBJ1-2; 7 bases map to TRBD1. This CDR3 is 13 amino acids long. J lost 3 bases, V lost 6 bases, and 7 bases had no gene match. Germline loops: CDR1 SQVTM, CDR2 ANQGSEA. The CDR3 sequence: CSVTTGTDYGYTF. Written as DNA, the CDR3 is TGCAGCGTGACGACAGGGACAGACTATGGCTACACCTTC.

This chain joins TRBV5-1 and TRBJ2-7; D is undetermined. Per the germline V gene, CDR1 is SGHRS and CDR2 is YFSETQ. The CDR3 totals 14 residues. Trimming took 7 bases from V and 6 from J, leaving 20 bases between them. The CDR3 sequence: CASCREIPHCEQYF. In DNA, the CDR3 is TGCGCCAGCTGTCGCGAGATCCCTCACTGCGAGCAGTACTTC.

CDR3 bases: TGTGCCAGCCAACGAGGACAGGGGGCGCTTAACACCTTC. This sequence encodes CASQRGQGALNTF. The rearrangement joins TRBV6-1 to TRBJ1-2; 11 bases match TRBD1. The J segment lost 12 bases and the V segment lost 8 bases, leaving 11 bases of the junction unmatched. CDR1 and CDR2 (germline): MNHNS, SASEGT. The CDR3 length is 13 residues.

The rearrangement links TRBV6-1 to TRBJ2-7; weak D call: TRBD1 (6 bases). Looked up from germline, CDR1 is MNHNS and CDR2 is SASEGT. Trimming left V 7 bases short and J 2 bases short, with 15 bases between. The CDR3 contains 14 residues. The CDR3 bases are TGTGCCAGCAAGGTCAGGGGCTTTACCTACGAGCAGTACTTC. It translates to CASKVRGFTYEQYF.

The chain links TRBV5-4 to TRBJ2-2, with D perhaps matching TRBD1 or TRBD2 (6 bases each). The CDR3 length is 17 residues. Germline CDR1 and CDR2: SGHNT and YYREEE (reference sequence). Trimming stripped 4 bases from V and 6 bases from J, with 22 bases between. The DNA of the CDR3 is TGTGCCAGCAGCGCAGGAGGGTGGACAGTGGGGGCCGGGGAGCTGTTTTTT. It yields the protein CASSAGGWTVGAGELFF.

The chain carries TRBV27 and TRBJ2-6; TRBD1 matches at 11 bases. This CDR3 comprises 19 residues. V was pared by 3 bases and J by 0 bases, with 7 bases of the junction left unmatched. CDR1 and CDR2 (germline): MNHEY, SMNVEV (reference sequence). The CDR3 sequence: CASSFLGQGASSGANVLTF. CDR3 in DNA: TGTGCCAGCAGTTTCCTCGGACAGGGGGCTTCCTCTGGGGCCAACGTCCTGACTTTC.

The chain carries TRBV30 and TRBJ2-5; weak D call: TRBD2 (6 bases). Per germline, CDR1 GTSNPN and CDR2 SVGIG (reference sequence). This CDR3 spans 13 amino acids. Trimming took 2 bases from V and 1 from J, leaving 8 bases between them. The CDR3 nucleotides are TGTGCCTGGAGTAGCGGGTCCCAAGAGACCCAGTACTTC. Translation: CAWSSGSQETQYF.

This clone was detected once. The chain carries TRBV7-3 and TRBJ2-6, with D hard to call. The CDR3 has 14 amino acids. The germline gives CDR1 SGHTA, CDR2 FQGTGA. V was trimmed by 1 base and J by 2 bases, leaving 3 bases between them. DNA of the CDR3: TGTGCCAGCAGCTTAAATCCTGGGGCCAACGTCCTGACTTTC. It encodes CASSLNPGANVLTF. Filled out from reference TRBV7-3 and TRBJ2-6, the complete variable domain reads GAGVSQTPSNKVTEKGKYVELRCDPISGHTALYWYRQSLGQGPEFLIYFQGTGAADDSGLPNDRFFAVRPEGSVSTLKIQRTERGDSAVYLCASSLNPGANVLTFGAGSRLTVL.

The chain is built from TRBV2 and TRBJ2-7; D may be TRBD2 (6 bases). This CDR3 has 13 amino acids. V was shortened by 5 bases and J by 7 bases, with 15 bases between the two germline ends. Per germline, CDR1 SNHLY and CDR2 FYNNEI. The CDR3 coding sequence is TGTGCCAGCAGTTCCGGAGTCCGGGGGGAGCAGTACTTC. Residues: CASSSGVRGEQYF.

This clone occurred a few times. Other DNA sequences in this specimen translate into the identical CDR3. This chain joins TRBV6-6 and TRBJ2-3; D is possibly TRBD1 or TRBD2 (6 bases each). Trimming pared 7 bases from V and 1 base from J, leaving 9 bases between. CDR3 length equals 13 residues. CDR1 and CDR2 from the germline V gene are MNHNY and SVGAGI (reference sequence). CDR3 nucleotide sequence: TGTGCCAGCACGGGGGCTGGCACAGATACGCAGTATTTT. Its translation: CASTGAGTDTQYF.

This clone was seen only once. The chain links TRBV19 to TRBJ1-2; 12 bases align to TRBD1. The CDR3 totals 13 residues. Germline loops: CDR1 LNHDA, CDR2 SQIVND (reference sequence). V gave up 5 bases and J gave up 7 bases; unmatched junction bases: 2. The CDR3 nucleotides are TGTGCCAGTAGTCCGGGACAGGGGGCTGGCTACACCTTC. This encodes CASSPGQGAGYTF. The full variable domain, with the rest looked up from reference TRBV19 and TRBJ1-2, is DGGITQSPKYLFRKEGQNVTLSCEQNLNHDAMYWYRQDPGQGLRLIYYSQIVNDFQKGDIAEGYSVSREKKESFPLTVTSAQKNPTAFYLCASSPGQGAGYTFGSGTRLTVV.

The V and J genes are TRBV27 and TRBJ2-5; D unclear. V lost 6 bases and J 0 bases, leaving 8 bases between the germline ends. This CDR3 comprises 13 residues. Germline-derived CDR1 and CDR2 are MNHEY and SMNVEV (reference sequence). The CDR3 nucleotides read TGTGCCAGCAGCCAATCGTACCAAGAGACCCAGTACTTC. It is translated as CASSQSYQETQYF.